This T cell receptor beta chain was obtained from a study of cytomegalovirus exposure and HLA in healthy donors. Study findings and constraints: Later analysis identified several of the most significant clusters that appeared linked to common viral pathogens. Roughly uniform sequencing depth across donors was assumed, possibly incorrectly.

In the PCR, 60 Vbeta and 13 Jbeta primers were used. Produced via immunoSEQ multiplex PCR; TCRdb's table is partial and in-frame only. Of some 140,000 clones in the sample, around three quarters were seen once. The CDR3 sequence is 19 residues long. Germline V lookup: CDR1 MNHEY, CDR2 SMNVEV (reference sequence). Trimming took 4 bases from V and 4 from J; bases not matched to a gene: 18. As for this clone: The antigen is not known.

This clonotype was sampled from a woman in her forties in good health and CMV-seronegative. Specimen: PBMCs. The rearrangement joins TRBV27 to TRBJ2-3; 9 positions agree with TRBD2. The CDR3 reads CASSSLLLAGRSVPDTQYF. The CDR3 DNA sequence: TGTGCCAGCAGTTCCCTCCTACTAGCGGGTCGTAGTGTGCCAGATACGCAGTATTTT.